The 22 T cell receptor beta chains reported below all come from one sample, sequenced in a study of T cell responses to AZD1222 COVID-19 vaccine. The method was immunoSEQ multiplex PCR; TCRdb's version includes in-frame clones alone and lacks a portion of them. The sample has some 92,000 clones, more than 75% seen once. The sample here was peripheral blood, taken on day 0 of AZD1222 vaccination. The receptors originated from an adult in good health.

Remarks on this clone: One end of the junction is discordant with germline, which a read error may explain. The chain links TRBV7-7 to TRBJ2-5; a weak D match, TRBD2 (6 bases). Germline assignment: CDR1 SSHAT and CDR2 FNYEAQ (reference sequence). This CDR3 has 16 residues. The DNA for the CDR3 is TGTGCTAGCAGCCCCCTTCTTGGAGCGGGCCAAGAGACCCAGTACTTC. Translated, it gives CASSPLLGAGQETQYF.

This chain connects TRBV5-1 to TRBJ1-6; TRBD1 agrees at 9 bases. V shed 1 base, J shed 9 bases, and the junction held 5 bases outside the gene matches. This CDR3 is 15 amino acids long. CDR1 and CDR2 (germline): SGHRS, YFSETQ. The CDR3 reads CASSLIGTGSSPLHF. CDR3 sequence (DNA): TGCGCCAGCAGCTTGATAGGGACAGGGTCTTCACCCCTCCACTTT.

J is TRBJ2-3 and V is TRBV10-1, with unresolved D. Germline CDR1 and CDR2: WNHNN and SYGVQD (reference sequence). The germline V and J ends were trimmed by 2 bases and 0 bases, with 9 bases remaining between them. The CDR3 is 15 residues long. CDR3 sequence (DNA): TGCGCCAGCAGTGAGAGCGACGCTAGCACAGATACGCAGTATTTT. Translated, it gives CASSESDASTDTQYF.

V usage is TRBV11-2 and J usage is TRBJ1-2; D is perhaps TRBD1 (5 bases). The germline V and J ends were trimmed by 6 bases and 6 bases, with 14 bases remaining between them. CDR1 and CDR2 from the germline V gene are SGHAT and FQNNGV. The CDR3 is 13 residues long. The CDR3 DNA follows: TGTGCCAGCAGGGGAACAGGACTTAATGGCTACACCTTC. This codes for CASRGTGLNGYTF.

The J gene is TRBJ2-1, the V gene TRBV7-3, with D perhaps TRBD2 (5 bases). Germline values: CDR1 SGHTA, CDR2 FQGTGA. The CDR3 runs to 15 residues. The V gene lost 2 bases and the J gene lost 0 bases, with 8 bases spanning the gap. For the CDR3, the DNA is TGTGCCAGCAGCTTACTGGACTCCTCCTACAATGAGCAGTTCTTC. Translation: CASSLLDSSYNEQFF.

Only a few counts were recorded for this clone. The J gene is TRBJ1-2, the V gene TRBV19; D unclear. The CDR3 is made up of 15 amino acids. V dropped 3 bases and J dropped 7 bases, with 18 bases sitting between them. The V gene's germline CDR1 is LNHDA and CDR2 SQIVND (reference sequence). The CDR3 DNA follows: TGTGCCAGTAGTATTATCGAGACTGGGTCTTTTGGCTACACCTTC. Amino acid sequence: CASSIIETGSFGYTF. Complete variable domain (other parts from reference TRBV19 and TRBJ1-2): DGGITQSPKYLFRKEGQNVTLSCEQNLNHDAMYWYRQDPGQGLRLIYYSQIVNDFQKGDIAEGYSVSREKKESFPLTVTSAQKNPTAFYLCASSIIETGSFGYTFGSGTRLTVV.

In the case of this clone: Distinct nucleotide sequences in the sample also encode this CDR3. The chain combines TRBV6-5 with TRBJ2-4; 7 bases fit TRBD1. Germline trimming cut 2 bases from V and 5 bases from J; bases unmatched to any gene: 3. CDR3 length equals 14 residues. CDR1 MNHEY and CDR2 SVGAGI come from the germline V gene. CDR3 protein: CASSYRGRENIQYF. CDR3 nucleotide sequence: TGTGCCAGCAGTTACAGGGGGCGTGAAAACATTCAGTACTTC.

The chain is built from TRBV2 and TRBJ2-4, with D perhaps matching TRBD1 (7 bases). Germline lookup yields CDR1 SNHLY and CDR2 FYNNEI. The CDR3 is 15 amino acids. V shed 4 bases and J shed 0 bases, with 10 bases lying between them. This CDR3 is CASSAGGLAKNIQYF. In DNA form, the CDR3 reads TGTGCCAGCAGTGCAGGGGGGCTAGCCAAAAACATTCAGTACTTC.

V and J are TRBV10-3 and TRBJ1-4; possibly TRBD1 for D (5 bases). Trimming took 6 bases from V and 5 from J, leaving 19 bases between them. CDR1 and CDR2 (germline): ENHRY, SYGVKD. This CDR3 spans 16 amino acids. The CDR3 nucleotides read TGTGCCATCAGCGCGCTTGAGGGACGGCAAAATGAAAAACTGTTTTTT. Protein sequence: CAISALEGRQNEKLFF.

Concerning this clone: One end of the junction varies from germline; a read error may be responsible. The V and J genes are TRBV7-9 and TRBJ1-2, with D uncertain. Germline CDR1 is SEHNR and CDR2 is FQNEAQ (reference sequence). The CDR3 is 16 residues long. As DNA, the CDR3 is TGTGCCAGCAGCTTAGACCGCGGCAGGCATATCTATCGCTACACCTTC. Translating it yields CASSLDRGRHIYRYTF.

The chain recombines TRBV3-1 (or the pseudogene TRBV3-2) with TRBJ1-2, with 9 positions matching TRBD1. After removal of 2 bases from V and 1 base from J, the junction contained 5 bases not matched to a gene. Per the germline V gene, CDR1 is LGHDT and CDR2 is YNNKEL (reference sequence). The CDR3 loop spans 16 amino acids. The CDR3 sequence is CASSQLDRGLNYGYTF. The CDR3 nucleotides read TGTGCCAGCAGCCAACTGGACAGGGGACTTAACTATGGCTACACCTTC.

The CDR3 here is CASSLAGGPGEQYF. CDR3 sequence (DNA): TGTGCCAGCAGCTTGGCAGGAGGGCCGGGGGAGCAGTACTTC. V is TRBV5-5 and J is TRBJ2-7, with D possibly TRBD2 on 6 matching bases. V lost 0 bases, J lost 7 bases, and 14 bases lay in between. Germline-derived CDR1 and CDR2 are SGHKS and YYEKEE (reference sequence). CDR3 length equals 14 residues.

The chain employs TRBV4-3 and TRBJ1-1; D ambiguous. This CDR3 comprises 15 residues. Trimming cost V 5 bases and J 1 base, with 14 bases left between them. Germline V gives CDR1 LGHNA, CDR2 YSLEER. As DNA, the CDR3 is TGCGCCAGCAGCTCGGAGACCCGGGGGAACACTGAAGCTTTCTTT. Its protein is CASSSETRGNTEAFF.

In this sample, this clone turned up once. The chain has TRBV6-5 and TRBJ1-6, with D maybe TRBD1 (5 bases). The CDR3 consists of 14 residues. Looked up from germline, CDR1 is MNHEY and CDR2 is SVGAGI. Trimming took 2 bases from V and 7 from J, leaving 9 bases between them. The CDR3: CASSYRGPNSPLHF. In nucleotides, the CDR3 is TGTGCCAGCAGTTACAGGGGACCCAATTCACCCCTCCACTTT.

The V gene is TRBV5-6, the J gene TRBJ2-5, with unresolved D. Germline V CDR1 and CDR2: SGHDT, YYEEEE. V lost 0 bases and J 4 bases, leaving 7 bases between the germline ends. The CDR3 totals 13 residues. CDR3 residues: CASSLVVGETQYF. The CDR3 region has the DNA TGTGCCAGCAGCTTGGTGGTGGGAGAGACCCAGTACTTC.

This clone showed up just once. The chain employs TRBV9 and TRBJ2-5; D is unclear. Germline loops: CDR1 SGDLS, CDR2 YYNGEE. The CDR3 is 13 amino acids. Trimming left V 0 bases short and J 4 bases short, with 7 bases between. The CDR3 nucleotides read TGTGCCAGCAGCGTAGCCACCCGAGAGACCCAGTACTTC. It translates to CASSVATRETQYF.

V gene TRBV7-9 combines with J gene TRBJ1-4, with 11 nucleotides matching TRBD1. The CDR3 is 14 residues long. CDR1 is SEHNR and CDR2 is FQNEAQ in the germline V gene (reference sequence). The V gene end was trimmed by 5 bases and the J gene end by 7 bases; junction bases not matched to a gene: 3. CDR3 in amino acids: CASSRTGGFEKLFF. Written as DNA, the CDR3 is TGTGCCAGCAGCCGGACAGGGGGCTTTGAAAAACTGTTTTTT.

V gene TRBV7-9 combines with J gene TRBJ1-3; a possible D gene is TRBD1 (5 bases). Germline V gene data show CDR1 as SEHNR and CDR2 as FQNEAQ (reference sequence). Between the trimmed V and J ends, which lost 7 bases and 2 bases, there was a span of 15 bases. The length of the CDR3 is 15 residues. Here the CDR3 DNA reads TGTGCCAGCACCCGTCCCGACAGAACTGGAAACACCATATATTTT. This sequence encodes CASTRPDRTGNTIYF. Full variable domain (remainder filled in from reference TRBV7-9 and TRBJ1-3): DTGVSQNPRHKITKRGQNVTFRCDPISEHNRLYWYRQTLGQGPEFLTYFQNEAQLEKSRLLSDRFSAERPKGSFSTLEIQRTEQGDSAMYLCASTRPDRTGNTIYFGEGSWLTVV.

The chain combines TRBV5-4 with TRBJ2-7; 14 nucleotides match TRBD2. Germline V gives CDR1 SGHNT, CDR2 YYREEE (reference sequence). Trimming at V came to 4 bases and at J to 9 bases, leaving 9 bases not matched to a gene. This CDR3 region has 15 residues. CDR3 protein: CASSASGLAGVAQYF. In DNA form, the CDR3 reads TGTGCCAGCAGCGCGTCGGGACTAGCGGGAGTTGCGCAGTACTTC.

The V gene is TRBV10-3, the J gene TRBJ2-7; 9 positions agree with TRBD1. After removal of 6 bases from V and 0 bases from J, the junction contained 9 bases not matched to a gene. This CDR3 is built from 16 residues. Germline lookup yields CDR1 ENHRY and CDR2 SYGVKD. The CDR3 bases are TGTGCCATCAGCCTAGGGCGGGACAGGGACTCCTACGAGCAGTACTTC. This codes for CAISLGRDRDSYEQYF.

The chain is built from TRBV19 and TRBJ1-2; D is ambiguous. Trimming pared 5 bases from V and 0 bases from J, leaving 7 bases between. This CDR3 is 13 amino acids long. CDR1 LNHDA and CDR2 SQIVND come from the germline V gene (reference sequence). This CDR3 reads CASSRPPNYGYTF. The CDR3, as DNA: TGTGCCAGTAGTCGACCTCCTAACTATGGCTACACCTTC.

The CDR3 reads CAISEAGQGVYEQYF. CDR3 DNA sequence: TGTGCCATCAGTGAAGCAGGGCAGGGGGTCTACGAGCAGTACTTC. The gene calls are TRBV10-3 and TRBJ2-7; TRBD1 matches 7 bases. The ends lost 3 bases at V and 3 bases at J; junction bases unmatched: 8. The CDR3 has 15 residues. Germline V lookup: CDR1 ENHRY, CDR2 SYGVKD.